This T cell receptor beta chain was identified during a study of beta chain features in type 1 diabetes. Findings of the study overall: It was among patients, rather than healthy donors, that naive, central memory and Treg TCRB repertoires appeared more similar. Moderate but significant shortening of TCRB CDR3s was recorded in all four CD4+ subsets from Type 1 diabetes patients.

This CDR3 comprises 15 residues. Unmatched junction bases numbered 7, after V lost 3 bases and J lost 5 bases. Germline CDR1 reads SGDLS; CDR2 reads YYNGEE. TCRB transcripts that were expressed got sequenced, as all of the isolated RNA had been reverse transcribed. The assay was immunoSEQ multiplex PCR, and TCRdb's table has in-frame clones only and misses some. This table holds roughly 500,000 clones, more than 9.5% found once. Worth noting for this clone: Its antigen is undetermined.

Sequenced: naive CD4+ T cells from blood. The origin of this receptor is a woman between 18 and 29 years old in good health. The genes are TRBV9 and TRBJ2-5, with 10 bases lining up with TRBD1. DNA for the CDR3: TGTGCCAGCAGCGAAGACAGGGGGCGCCCGGAGACCCAGTACTTC. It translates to CASSEDRGRPETQYF. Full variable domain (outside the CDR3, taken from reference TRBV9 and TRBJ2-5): DSGVTQTPKHLITATGQRVTLRCSPRSGDLSVYWYQQSLDQGLQFLIQYYNGEERAKGNILERFSAQQFPDLHSELNLSSLELGDSALYFCASSEDRGRPETQYFGPGTRLLVL.